This T cell receptor (beta chain) was sequenced for a study of T cell responses to AZD1222 COVID-19 vaccine. Pooled samples include second doses given at about 4 or 12 weeks. Notes on the study in general: Donors were chiefly white British, with a greater number of females, and clonal diversity was perhaps underestimated.

As concerns this clone: The antigen remains unidentified.

Sequenced by immunoSEQ multiplex PCR; TCRdb stores in-frame clones only, minus some. The repertoire holds roughly 100,000 clones, with roughly 86% as singletons. V dropped 5 bases and J dropped 1; count of bases not matched to a gene: 2. Germline CDR1 SNHLY, CDR2 FYNNEI. The CDR3 sequence is 14 residues long. This chain joins TRBV2 and TRBJ1-1, with 9 bases fitting TRBD1. The sequenced sample was peripheral blood, obtained 28 days after the second AZD1222 dose. This receptor was obtained from an adult who received the AZD1222 COVID-19 vaccine. The CDR3 DNA reads as TGTGCCAGCAGTTCGGGACAGGGGAACACTGAAGCTTTCTTT. This codes for CASSSGQGNTEAFF.